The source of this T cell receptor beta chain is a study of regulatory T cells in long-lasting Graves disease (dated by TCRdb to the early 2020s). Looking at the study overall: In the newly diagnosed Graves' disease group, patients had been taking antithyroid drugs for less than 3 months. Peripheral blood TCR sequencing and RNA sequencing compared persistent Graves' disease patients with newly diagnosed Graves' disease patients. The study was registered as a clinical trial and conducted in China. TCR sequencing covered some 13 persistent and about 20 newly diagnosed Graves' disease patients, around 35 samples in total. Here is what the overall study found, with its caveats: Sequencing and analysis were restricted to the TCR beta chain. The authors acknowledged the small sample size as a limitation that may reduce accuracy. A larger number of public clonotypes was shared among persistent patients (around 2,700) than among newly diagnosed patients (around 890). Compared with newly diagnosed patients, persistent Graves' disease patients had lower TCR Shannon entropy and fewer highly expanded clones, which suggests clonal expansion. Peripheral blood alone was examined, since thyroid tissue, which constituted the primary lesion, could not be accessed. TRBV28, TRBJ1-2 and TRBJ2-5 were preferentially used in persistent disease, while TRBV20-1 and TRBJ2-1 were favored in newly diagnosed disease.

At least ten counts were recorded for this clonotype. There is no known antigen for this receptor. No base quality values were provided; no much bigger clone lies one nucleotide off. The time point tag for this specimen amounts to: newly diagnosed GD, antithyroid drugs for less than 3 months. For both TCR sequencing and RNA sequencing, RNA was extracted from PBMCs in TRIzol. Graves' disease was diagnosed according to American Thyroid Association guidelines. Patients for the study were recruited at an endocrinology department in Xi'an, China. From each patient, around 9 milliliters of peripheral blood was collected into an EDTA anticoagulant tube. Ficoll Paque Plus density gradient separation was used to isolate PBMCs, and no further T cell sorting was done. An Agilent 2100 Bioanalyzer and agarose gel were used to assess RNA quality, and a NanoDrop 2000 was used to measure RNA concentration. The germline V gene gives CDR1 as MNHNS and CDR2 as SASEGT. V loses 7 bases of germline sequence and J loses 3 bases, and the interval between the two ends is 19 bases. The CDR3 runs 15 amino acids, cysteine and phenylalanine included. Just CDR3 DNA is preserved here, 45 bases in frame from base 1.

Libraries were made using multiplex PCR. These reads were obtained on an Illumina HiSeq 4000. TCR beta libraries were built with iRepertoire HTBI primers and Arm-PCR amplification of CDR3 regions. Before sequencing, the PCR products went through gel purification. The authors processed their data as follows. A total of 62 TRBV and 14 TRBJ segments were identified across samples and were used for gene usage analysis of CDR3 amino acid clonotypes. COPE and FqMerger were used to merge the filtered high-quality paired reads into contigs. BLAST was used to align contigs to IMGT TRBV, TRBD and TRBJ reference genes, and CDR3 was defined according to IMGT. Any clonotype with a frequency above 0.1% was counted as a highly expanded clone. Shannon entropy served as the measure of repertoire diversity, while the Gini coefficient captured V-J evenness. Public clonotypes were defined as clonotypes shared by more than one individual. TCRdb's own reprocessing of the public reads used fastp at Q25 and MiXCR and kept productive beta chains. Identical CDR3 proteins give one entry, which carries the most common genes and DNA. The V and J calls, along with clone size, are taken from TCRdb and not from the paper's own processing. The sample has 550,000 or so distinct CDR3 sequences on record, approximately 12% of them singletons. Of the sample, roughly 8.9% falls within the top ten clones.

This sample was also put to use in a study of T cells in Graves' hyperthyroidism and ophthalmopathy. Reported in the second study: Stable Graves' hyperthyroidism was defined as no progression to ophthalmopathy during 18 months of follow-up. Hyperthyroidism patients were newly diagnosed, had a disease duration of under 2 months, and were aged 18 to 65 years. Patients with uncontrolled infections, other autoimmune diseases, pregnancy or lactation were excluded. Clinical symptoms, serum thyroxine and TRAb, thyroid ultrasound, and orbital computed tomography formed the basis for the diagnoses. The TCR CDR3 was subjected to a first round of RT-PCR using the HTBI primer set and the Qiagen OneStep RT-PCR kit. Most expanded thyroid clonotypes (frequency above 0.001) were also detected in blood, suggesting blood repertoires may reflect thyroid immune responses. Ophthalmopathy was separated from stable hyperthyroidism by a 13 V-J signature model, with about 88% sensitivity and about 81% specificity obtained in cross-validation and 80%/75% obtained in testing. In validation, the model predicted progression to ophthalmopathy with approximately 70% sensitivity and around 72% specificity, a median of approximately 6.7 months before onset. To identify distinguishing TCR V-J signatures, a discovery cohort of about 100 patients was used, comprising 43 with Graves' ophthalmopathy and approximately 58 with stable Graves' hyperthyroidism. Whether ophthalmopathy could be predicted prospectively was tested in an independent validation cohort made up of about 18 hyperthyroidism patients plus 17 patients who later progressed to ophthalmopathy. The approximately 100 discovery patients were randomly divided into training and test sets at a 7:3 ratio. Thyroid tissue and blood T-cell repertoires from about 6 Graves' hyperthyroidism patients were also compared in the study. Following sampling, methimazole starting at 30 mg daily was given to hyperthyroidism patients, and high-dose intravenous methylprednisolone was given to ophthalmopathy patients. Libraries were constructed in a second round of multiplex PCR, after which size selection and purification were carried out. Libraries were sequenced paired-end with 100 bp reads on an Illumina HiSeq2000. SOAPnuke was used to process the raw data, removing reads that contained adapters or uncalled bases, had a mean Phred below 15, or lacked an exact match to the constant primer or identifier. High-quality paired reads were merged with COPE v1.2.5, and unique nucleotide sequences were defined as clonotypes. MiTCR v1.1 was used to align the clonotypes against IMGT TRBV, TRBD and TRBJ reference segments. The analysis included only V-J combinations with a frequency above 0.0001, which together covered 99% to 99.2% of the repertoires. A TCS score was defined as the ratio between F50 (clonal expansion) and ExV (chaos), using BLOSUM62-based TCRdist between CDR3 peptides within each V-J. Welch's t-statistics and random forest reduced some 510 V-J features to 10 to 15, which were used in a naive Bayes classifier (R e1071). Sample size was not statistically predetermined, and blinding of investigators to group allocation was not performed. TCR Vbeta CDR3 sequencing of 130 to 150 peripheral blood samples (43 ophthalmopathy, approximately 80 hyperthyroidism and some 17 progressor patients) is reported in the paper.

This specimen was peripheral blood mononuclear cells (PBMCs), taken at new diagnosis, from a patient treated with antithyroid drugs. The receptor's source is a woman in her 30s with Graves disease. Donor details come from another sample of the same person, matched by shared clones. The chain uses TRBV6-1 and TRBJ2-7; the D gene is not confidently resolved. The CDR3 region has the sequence CASTGFSPPNYEQYF. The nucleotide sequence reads TGTGCCAGCACCGGGTTCAGCCCACCCAACTACGAGCAGTACTTC.